This TCR beta chain was retrieved from a study of glioma-infiltrating T cells. The CDR3 is 15 amino acids. The germline gives CDR1 LNHNV, CDR2 YYDKDF (reference sequence). Regarding the study as a whole: Only very few CDR3 sequences appeared in both tissue and blood. Above-expected tissue-blood divergence occurred in all gliomas, most in low-grade ones.

Using RNA template, CDR3s of TCR alpha and beta were amplified with iRepertoire arm-PCR. TCRdb re-called the multiplex PCR reads with MiXCR, one entry per CDR3 protein. The sample shows about 140,000 distinct CDR3 sequences, approximately 39% of them seen only once. A word on this clonotype: Antigen: not known. One end of the junction fails to match germline, which may point to a read error.

Input material: glioma tissue, nonneoplastic brain tissue, or PBMCs (not recorded which). The chain combines TRBV15 with TRBJ1-5; D not resolved. The clonotype was recovered from a human donor with low-grade glioma or glioblastoma, undergoing nonglioma brain surgery, or in good health (not recorded which). CDR3 sequence reads: CATIRDRNSNQPQHF. The CDR3 DNA sequence: TGTGCCACCATCAGAGACCGTAATAGCAATCAGCCCCAGCATTTT. Full variable domain (missing parts from reference TRBV15 and TRBJ1-5): DAMVIQNPRYQVTQFGKPVTLSCSQTLNHNVMYWYQQKSSQAPKLLFHYYDKDFNNEADTPDNFQSRRPNTSFCFLDIRSPGLGDTAMYLCATIRDRNSNQPQHFGDGTRLSIL.